This record concerns one TCR beta chain sequence. Researchers ran the PCR with 60 Vbeta and 13 Jbeta primers. Sequencing used immunoSEQ multiplex PCR; TCRdb keeps in-frame clones, though not all of them. The table records about 150,000 clones, roughly 85% of them present only once. The source of the sample is a study of cytomegalovirus exposure and HLA in healthy donors. The V end was cut by 1 base, the J end by 2 bases, with 9 bases between. Germline CDR1 and CDR2: LNHDA and SQIVND (reference sequence). The CDR3 is made up of 16 amino acids. This TCR came from a male donor in good health and CMV-seronegative. The sample consisted of PBMCs. V gene TRBV19 combines with J gene TRBJ2-6; unclear D gene. CDR3 nucleotide sequence: TGTGCCAGTAGTATAGTGGGCCTAACTGGGGCCAACGTCCTGACTTTC. As protein: CASSIVGLTGANVLTF.